The count of the clone carrying this T cell receptor (beta chain) is one. Its antigen remains unknown. This specimen belongs to a study of cytomegalovirus exposure and HLA in healthy donors. 60 Vbeta and 13 Jbeta primers were used in PCR. TCRdb's table, derived via immunoSEQ multiplex PCR, lists solely in-frame clones and lacks some. The sample consists of around 72,000 clones, 60% to 75% of them appearing once. Study observations and caveats: The records held CMV serostatus as the only immune exposure information.

The sequence derives from a man aged 35 to 55 in good health and CMV-seropositive. Sequencing was carried out using PBMCs.

CDR3 bases: TGTGCCAGCAGCTCGCAGGGGGGCCCCTACGAGCAGTACTTC. This gives the protein CASSSQGGPYEQYF. The chain combines TRBV7-2 with TRBJ2-7; perhaps TRBD1 as D (7 bases). Germline lookup yields CDR1 SGHTA and CDR2 FQGNSA. Trimming cost V 4 bases and J 2 bases, with 12 bases left between them. The CDR3 contains 14 residues.